This TCR beta chain stems from a study of blood T cells in healthy people across ages. Comment on this clonotype: Its antigen is undetermined.

Points from the study as a whole: Those diversity estimates obtained from one million T cells were thought to be underestimates. Observed TCR beta diversity per million T cells went down as age went up. This fall followed a roughly linear course with age.

The CDR3 has 17 amino acids. The germline V and J ends were trimmed by 0 bases and 0 bases, with 15 bases remaining between them. Germline assignment: CDR1 PRHDT and CDR2 FYEKMQ (reference sequence). The authors ran a second PCR of about 6 to 11 cycles using a sample-barcoded 5' primer and a J-beta primer mix. Researchers report that each sample yielded at least 2.5 million CDR3-containing paired-end reads. TCRdb independently ran MiXCR on the 5' RACE reads; one entry per CDR3 protein. The sample shows about a million distinct CDR3 sequences, 48% of them seen only once. The sequencing sample was made of blood. This sequence originates from a man between 25 and 39 years old in good health. The rearrangement joins TRBV13 to TRBJ2-7; tentatively, D is TRBD1 (6 bases). CDR3 nucleotides: TGTGCCAGCAGCTTAGGCGGACAGAGGGTGAGCTCCTACGAGCAGTACTTC. Translated, it gives CASSLGGQRVSSYEQYF.